This T cell receptor beta chain was sequenced in a study of beta chain features in type 1 diabetes. Expressed TCRB transcripts were sequenced, since all the RNA that had been isolated was reverse transcribed. Clones were sequenced by immunoSEQ multiplex PCR, and TCRdb holds only the in-frame ones, with some missing. Here the sample spans a few hundred thousand clones, 8.5% to 10% being singletons. Points from the study as a whole: Type 1 diabetes patients had TCRB CDR3s that were shorter (moderately but significantly so) in all four CD4+ subsets.

This clone has just a few counts. The antigen is unknown. The collection from each donor was one heparinised blood draw averaging about 110 mL. Sorting based on CD45RO/CCR7/CD25/CD127/CD95/CD27 separated CD4+ naive, central memory, regulatory and stem cell-like memory cells. The sequence was collected from a young man with type 1 diabetes. Sample: central memory CD4+ T cells from blood.

The chain's CDR3 is CASSPGQANNEQFF. CDR3 DNA: TGTGCCAGCAGTCCGGGACAGGCGAACAATGAGCAGTTCTTC. The chain links TRBV6-1 to TRBJ2-1; 8 bases align to TRBD1. CDR1 is MNHNS and CDR2 is SASEGT in the germline V gene. The junction had 5 bases not matched to a gene; V was cut back by 5 bases and J by 5 bases. This CDR3 region has 14 residues.